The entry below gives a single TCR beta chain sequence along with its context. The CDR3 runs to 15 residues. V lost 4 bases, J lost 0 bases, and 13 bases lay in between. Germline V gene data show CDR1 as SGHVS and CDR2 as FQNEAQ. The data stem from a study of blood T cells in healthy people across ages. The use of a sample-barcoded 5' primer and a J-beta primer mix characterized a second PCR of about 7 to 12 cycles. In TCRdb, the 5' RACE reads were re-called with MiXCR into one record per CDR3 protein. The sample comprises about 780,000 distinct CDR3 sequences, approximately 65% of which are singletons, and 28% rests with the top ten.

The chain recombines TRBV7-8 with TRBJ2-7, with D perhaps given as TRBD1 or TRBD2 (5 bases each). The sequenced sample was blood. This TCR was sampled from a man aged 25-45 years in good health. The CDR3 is CASSYRGGASYEQYF. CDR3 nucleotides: TGTGCCAGCAGCTACCGGGGTGGGGCCTCCTACGAGCAGTACTTC. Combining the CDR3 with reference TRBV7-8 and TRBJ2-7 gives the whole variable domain GAGVSQSPRYKVAKRGQDVALRCDPISGHVSLFWYQQALGQGPEFLTYFQNEAQLDKSGLPSDRFFAERPEGSVSTLKIQRTQQEDSAVYLCASSYRGGASYEQYFGPGTRLTVT.